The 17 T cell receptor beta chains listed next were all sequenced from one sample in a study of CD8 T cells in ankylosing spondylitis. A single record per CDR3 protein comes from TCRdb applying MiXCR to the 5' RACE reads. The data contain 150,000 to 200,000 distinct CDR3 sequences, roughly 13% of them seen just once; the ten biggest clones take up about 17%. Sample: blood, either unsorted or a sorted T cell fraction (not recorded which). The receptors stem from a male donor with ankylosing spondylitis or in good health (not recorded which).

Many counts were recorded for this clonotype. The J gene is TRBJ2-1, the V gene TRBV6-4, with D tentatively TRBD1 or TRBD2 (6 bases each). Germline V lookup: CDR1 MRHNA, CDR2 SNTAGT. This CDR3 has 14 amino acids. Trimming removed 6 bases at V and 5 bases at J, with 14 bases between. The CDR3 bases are TGTGCCAGCAGCAGCTCGGGGGCAAACAATGAGCAGTTCTTC. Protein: CASSSSGANNEQFF.

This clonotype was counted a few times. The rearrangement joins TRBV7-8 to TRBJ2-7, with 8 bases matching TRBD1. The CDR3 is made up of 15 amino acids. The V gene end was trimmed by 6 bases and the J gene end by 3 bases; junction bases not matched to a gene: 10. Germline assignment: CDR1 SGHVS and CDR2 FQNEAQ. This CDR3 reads CASSSEAGGYYEQYF. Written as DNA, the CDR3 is TGTGCCAGCAGTTCCGAAGCAGGGGGCTACTACGAGCAGTACTTC.

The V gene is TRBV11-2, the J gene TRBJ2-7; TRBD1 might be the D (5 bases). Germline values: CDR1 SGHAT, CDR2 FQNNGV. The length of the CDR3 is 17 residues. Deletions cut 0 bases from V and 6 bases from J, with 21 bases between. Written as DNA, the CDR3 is TGTGCCAGCAGCTTAGATCAGTGGGGCCTTGAAGTCTGCGAGCAGTACTTC. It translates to CASSLDQWGLEVCEQYF. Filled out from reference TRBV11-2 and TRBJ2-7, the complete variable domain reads EAGVAQSPRYKIIEKRQSVAFWCNPISGHATLYWYQQILGQGPKLLIQFQNNGVVDDSQLPKDRFSAERLKGVDSTLKIQPAKLEDSAVYLCASSLDQWGLEVCEQYFGPGTRLTVT.

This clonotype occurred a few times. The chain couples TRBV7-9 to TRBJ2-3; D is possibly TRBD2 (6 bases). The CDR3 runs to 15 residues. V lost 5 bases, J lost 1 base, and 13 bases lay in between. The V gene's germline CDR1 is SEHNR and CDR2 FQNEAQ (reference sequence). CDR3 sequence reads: CASSPRDSRTDTQYF. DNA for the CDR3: TGTGCCAGCAGCCCCCGGGACTCTCGCACAGATACGCAGTATTTT.

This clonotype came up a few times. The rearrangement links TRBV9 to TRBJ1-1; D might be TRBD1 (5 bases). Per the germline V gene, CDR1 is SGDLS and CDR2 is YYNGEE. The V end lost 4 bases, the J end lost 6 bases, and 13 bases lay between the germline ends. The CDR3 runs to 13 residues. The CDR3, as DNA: TGTGCCAGCAGCCCGATGGGGGGTTCTGAAGCTTTCTTT. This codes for CASSPMGGSEAFF. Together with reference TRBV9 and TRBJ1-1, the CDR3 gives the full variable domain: DSGVTQTPKHLITATGQRVTLRCSPRSGDLSVYWYQQSLDQGLQFLIQYYNGEERAKGNILERFSAQQFPDLHSELNLSSLELGDSALYFCASSPMGGSEAFFGQGTRLTVV.

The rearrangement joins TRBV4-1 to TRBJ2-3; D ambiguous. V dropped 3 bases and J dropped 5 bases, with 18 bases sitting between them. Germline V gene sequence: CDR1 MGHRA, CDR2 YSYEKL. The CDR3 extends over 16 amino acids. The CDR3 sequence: CASSQVDFLSGDTQYF. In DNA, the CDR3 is TGCGCCAGCAGCCAGGTTGACTTTCTCTCGGGAGATACGCAGTATTTT.

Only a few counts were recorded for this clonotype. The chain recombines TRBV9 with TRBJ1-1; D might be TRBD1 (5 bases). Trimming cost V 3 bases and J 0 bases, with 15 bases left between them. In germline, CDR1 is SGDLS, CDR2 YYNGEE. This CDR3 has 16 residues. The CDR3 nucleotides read TGTGCCAGCAGCGAATCGGGACCGATCCTGAACACTGAAGCTTTCTTT. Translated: CASSESGPILNTEAFF.

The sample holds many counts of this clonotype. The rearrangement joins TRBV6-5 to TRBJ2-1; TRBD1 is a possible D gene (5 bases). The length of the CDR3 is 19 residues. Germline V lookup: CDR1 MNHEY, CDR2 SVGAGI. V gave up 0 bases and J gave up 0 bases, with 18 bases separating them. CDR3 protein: CASSYSPVRNRSSYNEQFF. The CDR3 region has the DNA TGTGCCAGCAGTTACTCGCCCGTTAGGAACAGGAGCTCCTACAATGAGCAGTTCTTC.

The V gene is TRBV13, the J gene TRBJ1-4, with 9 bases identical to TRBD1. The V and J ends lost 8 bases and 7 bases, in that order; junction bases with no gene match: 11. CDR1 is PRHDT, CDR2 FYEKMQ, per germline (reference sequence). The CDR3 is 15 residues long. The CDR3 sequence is CASRPGTGTLEKLFF. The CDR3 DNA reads TGTGCCAGCCGACCCGGGACAGGGACCCTTGAAAAACTGTTTTTT.

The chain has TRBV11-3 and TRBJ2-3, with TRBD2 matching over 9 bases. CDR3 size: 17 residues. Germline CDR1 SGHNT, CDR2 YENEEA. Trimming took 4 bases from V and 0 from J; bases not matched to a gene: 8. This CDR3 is CASSSGLAGTSTDTQYF. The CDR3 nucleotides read TGTGCCAGCAGCTCCGGGCTAGCGGGGACTAGCACAGATACGCAGTATTTT.

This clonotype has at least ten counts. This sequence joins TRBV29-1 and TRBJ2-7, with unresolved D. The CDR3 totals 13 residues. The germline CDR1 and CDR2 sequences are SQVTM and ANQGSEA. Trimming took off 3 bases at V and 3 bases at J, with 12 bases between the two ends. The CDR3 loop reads CSVEIGGYYEQYF. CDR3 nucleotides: TGCAGCGTTGAGATCGGCGGATACTACGAGCAGTACTTC.

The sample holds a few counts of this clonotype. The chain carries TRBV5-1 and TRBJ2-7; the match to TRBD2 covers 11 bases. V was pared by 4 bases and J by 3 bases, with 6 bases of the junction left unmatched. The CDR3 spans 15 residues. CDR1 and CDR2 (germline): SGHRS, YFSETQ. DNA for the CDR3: TGCGCCAGCAGCCCGGGACTAGCGGAGAACTACGAGCAGTACTTC. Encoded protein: CASSPGLAENYEQYF.

The CDR3 spells CASSFEGGAYNEQFF. CDR3 sequence (DNA): TGCGCCAGCAGCTTCGAGGGGGGAGCCTACAATGAGCAGTTCTTC. The chain joins TRBV5-1 to TRBJ2-1; tentatively, D is TRBD1 or TRBD2 (6 bases each). V lost 2 bases and J lost 2, with 11 bases in between. The CDR3 runs to 15 residues. Germline CDR1 SGHRS, CDR2 YFSETQ.

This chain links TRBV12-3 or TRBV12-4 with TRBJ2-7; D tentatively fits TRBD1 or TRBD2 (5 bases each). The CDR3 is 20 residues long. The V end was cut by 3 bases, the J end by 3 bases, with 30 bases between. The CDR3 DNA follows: TGTGCCAGCAGTTTCGGTGGGAGATCGTGGGATCAGGGTTTAAACTACGAGCAGTACTTC. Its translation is CASSFGGRSWDQGLNYEQYF.

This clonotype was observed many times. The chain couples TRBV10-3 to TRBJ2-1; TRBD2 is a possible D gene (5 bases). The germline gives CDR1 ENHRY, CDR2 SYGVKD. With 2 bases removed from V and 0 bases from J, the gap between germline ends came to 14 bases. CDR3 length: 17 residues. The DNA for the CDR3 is TGTGCCATCAGTGAGGGACCGTGGAGGAGCTCCTACAATGAGCAGTTCTTC. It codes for CAISEGPWRSSYNEQFF.

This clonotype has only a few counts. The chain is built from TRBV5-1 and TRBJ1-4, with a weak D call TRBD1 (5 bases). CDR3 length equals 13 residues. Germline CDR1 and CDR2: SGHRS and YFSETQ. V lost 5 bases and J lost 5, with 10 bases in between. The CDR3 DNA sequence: TGCGCCAGCAGGTCCGGGGCGAATGAAAAACTGTTTTTT. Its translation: CASRSGANEKLFF.

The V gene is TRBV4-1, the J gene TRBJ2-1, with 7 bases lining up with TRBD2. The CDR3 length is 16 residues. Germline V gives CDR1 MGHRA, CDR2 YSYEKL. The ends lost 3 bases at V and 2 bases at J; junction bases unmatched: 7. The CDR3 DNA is TGCGCCAGCAGCCAGGGGGGAAGCGGGGCCTACAATGAGCAGTTCTTC. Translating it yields CASSQGGSGAYNEQFF.